This is a list of T cell receptor beta chains from one sample in a study of early T cells in non-severe SARS-CoV-2 infection. TCRdb re-called the 5' RACE reads through MiXCR, storing one row per CDR3 protein. The top ten clones hold 9.5% to 13% of a sample with approximately 74,000 distinct CDR3 sequences, more than 13% of them seen once. The sequencing sample was made of whole blood. All receptors derive from an adult who was a healthcare worker with PCR-confirmed SARS-CoV-2 infection or an uninfected control (not recorded which). CDR3s include the opening cysteine and the closing phenylalanine or tryptophan. The D gene is left open where the match is weak. Not every row has a clone size; where given, it reads once, few, many or a size class.

j_call: TRBJ2-2; cdr3_length: 14; clone_size: few; d_call: .; v_call: TRBV29-1; cdr3_nt: TGCAGCGCTTCAGGGGTCTCGAACACCGGGGAGCTGTTTTTT; cdr3_aa: CSASGVSNTGELFF
j_call: TRBJ2-1; cdr3_length: 16; clone_size: .; d_call: TRBD2; v_call: TRBV20-1; cdr3_nt: TGCAGTGCTTTCCTCGGGCTAGCGGGGATTCTAGATGAGCAGTTCTTC; cdr3_aa: CSAFLGLAGILDEQFF
j_call: TRBJ2-2; cdr3_length: 14; clone_size: .; d_call: .; v_call: TRBV7-2; cdr3_nt: TGTGCCAGCAGCTTAACTCGAAACACCGGGGAGCTGTTTTTT; cdr3_aa: CASSLTRNTGELFF
j_call: TRBJ1-1; cdr3_length: 12; clone_size: .; d_call: .; v_call: TRBV5-6; cdr3_nt: TGTGCCAGCAGCTTGGGGGACATTGAAGCTTTCTTT; cdr3_aa: CASSLGDIEAFF
j_call: TRBJ2-1; cdr3_length: 16; clone_size: few; d_call: .; v_call: TRBV5-6; cdr3_nt: TGTGCCAGCAGCTTGACGTTCGGGGCACGAGACAATGAGCAGTTCTTC; cdr3_aa: CASSLTFGARDNEQFF
j_call: TRBJ1-1; cdr3_length: 14; clone_size: .; d_call: .; v_call: TRBV29-1; cdr3_nt: TGCAGCGTTGTCAGGGGAGGGGTGAACACTGAAGTTTTCTTT; cdr3_aa: CSVVRGGVNTEVFF
j_call: TRBJ2-7; cdr3_length: 14; clone_size: .; d_call: .; v_call: TRBV7-9; cdr3_nt: TGTGCCAGCAGCTTAGTCGGCGGAGACTACGAGCAGTACTTC; cdr3_aa: CASSLVGGDYEQYF
j_call: TRBJ1-6; cdr3_length: 12; clone_size: few; d_call: .; v_call: TRBV5-4; cdr3_nt: TGTGCCAGCAGCTTGGTGGGGTCACCCCTCCACTTT; cdr3_aa: CASSLVGSPLHF
j_call: TRBJ2-7; cdr3_length: 14; clone_size: .; d_call: TRBD2; v_call: TRBV5-1; cdr3_nt: TGCGCCAGCAACAGCGGGGGTAACTCCTACGAGCAGTACTTC; cdr3_aa: CASNSGGNSYEQYF
j_call: TRBJ1-1; cdr3_length: 17; clone_size: few; d_call: TRBD1; v_call: TRBV6-6; cdr3_nt: TGTGCCAGCAGTCCCCGGACAGGTACCCTTCTGAACACTGAAGCTTTCTTT; cdr3_aa: CASSPRTGTLLNTEAFF
j_call: TRBJ2-3; cdr3_length: 12; clone_size: many; d_call: .; v_call: TRBV20-1; cdr3_nt: TGCAGTGTGGGGGGGGCAGAATATACGCAGTATTTT; cdr3_aa: CSVGGAEYTQYF
j_call: TRBJ2-7; cdr3_length: 13; clone_size: once; d_call: .; v_call: TRBV29-1; cdr3_nt: TGCAGCGTGCCCGGGGCAGGGAGCTACGAGCAGTACTTC; cdr3_aa: CSVPGAGSYEQYF
j_call: TRBJ1-1; cdr3_length: 13; clone_size: few; d_call: .; v_call: TRBV9; cdr3_nt: TGTGCCAGCAGCGTTACAAGTAGCACTGAAGCTTTCTTT; cdr3_aa: CASSVTSSTEAFF